The rows below give T cell receptor beta chains drawn from one sample of a study of blood T cell repertoires in COVID-19. Assay: immunoSEQ multiplex PCR; the TCRdb copy retains only in-frame clones and omits some. Of fewer than 200,000 clones listed, approximately 86% were seen once; the top ten hold 2% to 3%. The sequencing input was peripheral blood. These TCRs come from a woman of 80 years or more with COVID-19, enrolled during active disease. CDR3s include the opening cysteine and the closing phenylalanine or tryptophan. A D gene is named only where the DNA matches it firmly. Expanded clones get a size class; other rows say once, few or many, or leave the size out.

j_call cdr3_length d_call v_call clone_size cdr3_nt cdr3_aa
TRBJ1-3 15 TRBD1 TRBV10-3 NA TGTGCCATCAGTGAGGCAGGGGGCTCTGGAAACACCATATATTTT CAISEAGGSGNTIYF
TRBJ2-3 13 NA TRBV10-3 NA TGTGCCATCAAAGCGGGTAGCACAGATACGCAGTATTTT CAIKAGSTDTQYF
TRBJ1-4 15 NA TRBV18 NA TGTGCCAGCTCACCTCGTGCGGGGATTGGGGAAAAACTGTTTTTT CASSPRAGIGEKLFF
TRBJ2-7 14 NA TRBV29-1 NA TGCAGCGTTCGGTTGGGGCCCTCGCTTGGCGAGCAGTACTTC CSVRLGPSLGEQYF
TRBJ1-5 15 NA TRBV19 NA TGTGCCAGCGGCCGGGACATCGACTTAAATCAGCCCCAGCATTTT CASGRDIDLNQPQHF
TRBJ2-7 14 TRBD1 TRBV3-1/TRBV3-2 NA TGTGCCAGCAGCCACGGGACAGGTAATACCGAGCAGTACTTC CASSHGTGNTEQYF
TRBJ2-3 17 TRBD1 TRBV5-6 NA TGTGCCAGCAGCTTAGCTTTTGTGGGGACAGGCACAGATACGCAGTATTTT CASSLAFVGTGTDTQYF
TRBJ2-7 12 TRBD1 TRBV6-2/TRBV6-3 NA TGTGCCAGCAGCGGGACAGAGTACGAGCAGTACTTC CASSGTEYEQYF
TRBJ2-2 15 TRBD1 TRBV11-2 NA TGTGCCAGCAGCGTCAGACAGGGGGCGGGCGGGGAGCTGTTTTTT CASSVRQGAGGELFF
TRBJ1-6 15 NA TRBV9 NA TGTGCCAGCAGCGTAGGTGGGGACTCCGGTTCACCCCTCCACTTT CASSVGGDSGSPLHF
TRBJ2-7 12 NA TRBV5-1 NA TGCGCCAGCAGCGTCAGCTCCTACGAGCAGTACTTC CASSVSSYEQYF
TRBJ1-2 13 NA TRBV28 NA TGTGCCAGCACCTCGGGGGTACGGGGTGGCTACACCTTC CASTSGVRGGYTF
TRBJ2-5 15 TRBD2 TRBV5-1 NA TGCGCCAGCAGCCCAGGGACTAGCAGGCAAGAGACCCAGTACTTC CASSPGTSRQETQYF
TRBJ2-1 15 TRBD2 TRBV9 once TGTGCCAGCAGCGCCACGGGACTAGTCGTAAATGAGCAGTTCTTC CASSATGLVVNEQFF
TRBJ2-1 15 TRBD2 TRBV5-1 NA TGCGCCAGCAGCCCGTCGGGACTAGCGCCCAATGAGCAGTTCTTC CASSPSGLAPNEQFF
TRBJ1-5 13 NA TRBV5-8 once TGTGCCAGCAGCGGAACCCGGAGTCAGCCCCAGCATTTT CASSGTRSQPQHF
TRBJ2-7 14 NA TRBV28 NA TGTGCCAGCAGTTGGCAGGGGCCCCCCTACGAGCAGTACTTC CASSWQGPPYEQYF
TRBJ2-7 14 NA TRBV2 once TGTGCCAGCGGAGGGGGGGCTCAGACCTACGAGCAGTACTTC CASGGGAQTYEQYF
TRBJ1-4 14 TRBD1 TRBV4-2 few TGTGCCAGCAGCCCACAGGGGGTGGGGGAAAAACTGTTTTTT CASSPQGVGEKLFF
TRBJ2-7 14 NA TRBV6-5 once TGTGCCAGCAGTCGCGGCGGGGTGGTGGGGGAGCAGTACTTC CASSRGGVVGEQYF
TRBJ2-4 15 TRBD1 TRBV7-2 NA TGTGCCAGCAGCCCAGGGGACAGGGCCCGGATGATTCAGTACTTC CASSPGDRARMIQYF
TRBJ1-1 14 NA TRBV28 NA TGTGCCAGCAGCCGAGCCACCCTGAACACTGAAGCTTTCTTT CASSRATLNTEAFF
TRBJ1-2 15 TRBD1 TRBV3-1/TRBV3-2 NA TGTGCCAGCAGTAAAACTTTAGGGACAGGATATGGCTACACCTTC CASSKTLGTGYGYTF
TRBJ2-3 15 TRBD2 TRBV4-1 NA TGCGCCAGCAGCCATACGGGAGGGCTTGCAGATACGCAGTATTTT CASSHTGGLADTQYF
TRBJ1-2 12 TRBD1 TRBV19 NA TGTGCCAGTACGACAGGGGCCTATGGCTACACCTTC CASTTGAYGYTF
TRBJ2-1 17 TRBD2 TRBV27 NA TGTGCCAGCAGTCCCCCCACCTCTAGCGGGAGGGACAATGAGCAGTTCTTC CASSPPTSSGRDNEQFF
TRBJ1-2 16 NA TRBV6-1 NA TGTGCCAGCAGTGAAGTACCTCCGACAGAGAACTATGGCTACACCTTC CASSEVPPTENYGYTF
TRBJ1-3 15 TRBD1 TRBV7-2 once TGTGCCAGCAGCTTAGTTGTGGGACAGGGAAACACCATATATTTT CASSLVVGQGNTIYF
TRBJ1-1 15 TRBD1 TRBV4-2 NA TGTGCCAGCAGCCCTGACAGGGGCGGCTCCGCTGAAGCTTTCTTT CASSPDRGGSAEAFF
TRBJ1-5 14 NA TRBV7-2 NA TGTGCCAGCAGTTTAACTGGGCAGAATCAGCCCCAGCATTTT CASSLTGQNQPQHF
TRBJ1-2 13 NA TRBV27 NA TGTGCCAGCAGTTTTCGGCAGGGCTATGGCTACACCTTC CASSFRQGYGYTF
TRBJ2-3 15 TRBD1 TRBV5-1 NA TGCGCCAGCAGCTTGCAGGGGGAAAGGACAGATACGCAGTATTTT CASSLQGERTDTQYF
TRBJ1-3 19 NA TRBV18 NA TGTGCCAGCTCACCGCTTGATTTCGGGGGGCGCGAGTCTGGAAACACCATATATTTT CASSPLDFGGRESGNTIYF
TRBJ1-5 20 NA TRBV11-3 NA TGTGCCAGCAGCTTAGATAGAGGGACTTTATTTACGGATAGCAATCAGCCCCAGCATTTT CASSLDRGTLFTDSNQPQHF
TRBJ2-1 19 TRBD2 TRBV11-3 NA TGTGCCAGCAGCGCAGGACAGGGGAGGACTAGCGGGAGGACCCATGAGCAGTTCTTC CASSAGQGRTSGRTHEQFF
TRBJ2-1 15 TRBD2 TRBV6-5 NA TGTGCCAGCAGCGAGCTAGCGGGAGTTGGGAATGAGCAGTTCTTC CASSELAGVGNEQFF
TRBJ1-4 15 NA TRBV5-5 NA TGTGCCAGCAGCTTAATGCAGGTTACTAATGAAAAACTGTTTTTT CASSLMQVTNEKLFF
TRBJ1-4 15 TRBD1 TRBV27 NA TGTGCCAGCAGTTTAGGTGGGACAGGGGATGAAAAACTGTTTTTT CASSLGGTGDEKLFF
TRBJ1-6 14 TRBD1 TRBV7-2 NA TGTGCCAGCAGCCCCGGACAGGATAATTCACCCCTCCACTTT CASSPGQDNSPLHF
TRBJ2-7 12 TRBD1 TRBV7-2 NA TGTGCCAGCAGCCACAGGGGTGACGAGCAGTACTTC CASSHRGDEQYF
TRBJ1-5 15 NA TRBV19 NA TGTGCCAGTAGTGCGTCCCGAGATAGCAATCAGCCCCAGCATTTT CASSASRDSNQPQHF
TRBJ2-1 16 TRBD2 TRBV10-2 NA TGCGCCAGCAGTGAGAGGTCTAGCGGGCTATACAATGAGCAGTTCTTC CASSERSSGLYNEQFF
TRBJ2-7 14 NA TRBV2 NA TGTGCCAGCAGTGCGTGGCTTGTTGATGGCGAGCAGTACTTC CASSAWLVDGEQYF
TRBJ1-4 16 NA TRBV19 NA TGTGCCAGTAGTATTGGACGGAGGACCACTAATGAAAAACTGTTTTTT CASSIGRRTTNEKLFF
TRBJ2-2 16 NA TRBV4-1 NA TGCGCCAGCAGCCCGATCGACAGGATGAACACCGGGGAGCTGTTTTTT CASSPIDRMNTGELFF
TRBJ1-5 11 NA TRBV20-1 NA TGCAGTGTGAGCGGCAATCAGCCCCAGCATTTT CSVSGNQPQHF
TRBJ2-7 15 TRBD2 TRBV5-1 NA TGCGCCAGCAGCTCCGGACTAGCGGGAGATCACGAGCAGTACTTC CASSSGLAGDHEQYF
TRBJ2-7 16 TRBD2 TRBV7-3 NA TGTGCCAGCAGCACTCAGAGCGGGAGATGGGTCTACGAGCAGTACTTC CASSTQSGRWVYEQYF